These 2 T cell receptor beta chains originate from one sample sequenced in a study of T-cell memory formation after mild COVID-19. MiXCR, applied by TCRdb to the 5' RACE reads, yields one record per CDR3 protein. Of 350,000 to 400,000 distinct CDR3 sequences listed, around 14% are singletons. The sample consisted of PBMCs or a T cell subset sorted from them (not recorded which). The receptor set was obtained from a man aged 18 to 30 who had mild COVID-19 (a few samples of this study predate the infection). Cell type and time point are not known.

This clonotype was recorded a few times. This chain connects TRBV5-1 to TRBJ2-5; TRBD1 might be the D (6 bases). Trimming cost V 0 bases and J 5 bases, with 14 bases left between them. Germline CDR1 is SGHRS and CDR2 is YFSETQ. The CDR3 loop spans 15 amino acids. The CDR3 here is CASSLGTGQEETQYF. The DNA for the CDR3 is TGCGCCAGCAGCTTGGGAACGGGACAAGAGGAGACCCAGTACTTC.

The rearrangement links TRBV7-9 to TRBJ1-4; D is undetermined. V was cut by 9 bases and J by 5 bases, with 10 bases left in between. Germline lookup yields CDR1 SEHNR and CDR2 FQNEAQ (reference sequence). This CDR3 has 12 amino acids. As DNA, the CDR3 is TGTGCCAGTACAGTGGTCAATGAAAAACTGTTTTTT. Translation gives CASTVVNEKLFF.